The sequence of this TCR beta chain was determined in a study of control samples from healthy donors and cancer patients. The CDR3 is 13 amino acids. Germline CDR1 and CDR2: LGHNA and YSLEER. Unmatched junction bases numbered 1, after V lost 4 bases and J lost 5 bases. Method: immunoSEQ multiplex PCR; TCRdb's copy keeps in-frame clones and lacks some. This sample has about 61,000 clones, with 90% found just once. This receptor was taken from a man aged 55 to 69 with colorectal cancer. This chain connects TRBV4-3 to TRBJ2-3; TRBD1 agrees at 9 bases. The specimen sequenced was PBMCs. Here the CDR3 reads CASSRDREDTQYF. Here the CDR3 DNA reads TGCGCCAGCAGCCGGGACAGGGAAGATACGCAGTATTTT.